These 21 T cell receptor beta chains originate from one sample sequenced in a study of T cell responses to AZD1222 COVID-19 vaccine. The assay was immunoSEQ multiplex PCR, and TCRdb's table has in-frame clones only and misses some. The table has about 150,000 clones, less than 90% seen once. The sequenced sample was peripheral blood, obtained on day 0 of MenACWY control vaccination. All receptors come from an adult in good health.

This clone was seen only once. The V gene is TRBV11-2, the J gene TRBJ1-4; 8 bases align to TRBD1. With V trimmed by 5 bases and J by 8 bases, 4 bases remained unmatched. CDR3 length: 13 amino acids. CDR1 and CDR2 (germline): SGHAT, FQNNGV. CDR3: CASSRTGLEKLFF. Here the CDR3 DNA reads TGTGCCAGCAGCCGGACAGGGCTCGAAAAACTGTTTTTT.

V usage is TRBV6-1 and J usage is TRBJ2-7; D not certain. Germline loops: CDR1 MNHNS, CDR2 SASEGT. V was cut by 2 bases and J by 1 base, with 12 bases left in between. The length of the CDR3 is 15 residues. The CDR3: CASSERVQRSYEQYF. The CDR3 DNA follows: TGTGCCAGCAGTGAACGGGTACAAAGGTCCTACGAGCAGTACTTC.

This sequence joins TRBV10-2 and TRBJ2-7; no reliable D call. V shed 2 bases and J shed 3 bases, with 8 bases lying between them. CDR1 is WSHSY, CDR2 SAAADI, per germline. This CDR3 has 13 amino acids. CDR3 coding DNA: TGCGCCAGCAGTGAGGAGCATGGCTACGAGCAGTACGTC. Encoded protein: CASSEEHGYEQYV.

The chain links TRBV10-3 to TRBJ1-3; weak D call: TRBD1 (6 bases). This CDR3 region has 16 residues. Germline loops: CDR1 ENHRY, CDR2 SYGVKD. The V and J ends lost 3 bases and 2 bases respectively, with 14 bases between them. CDR3 coding DNA: TGTGCCATCAGTGAAGTAAGGGGGTCTGCTGGAAACACCATATATTTT. Translating it yields CAISEVRGSAGNTIYF.

The rearrangement joins TRBV25-1 to TRBJ2-3, with a tentative D call TRBD1 (6 bases). CDR1 MGHDK and CDR2 SYGVNS come from the germline V gene. The CDR3 spans 15 residues. The ends were cut back, 7 bases at V and 5 bases at J, with 19 bases in the middle. CDR3 region: CASTQNGGWIDTQYF. CDR3 coding DNA: TGTGCCAGCACCCAGAATGGGGGCTGGATAGATACGCAGTATTTT.

The chain combines TRBV6-2 or TRBV6-3 with TRBJ2-1; 13 nucleotides line up with TRBD2. Per germline, CDR1 MNHEY and CDR2 SVGEGT. With V trimmed by 4 bases and J by 8 bases, 8 bases remained unmatched. The length of the CDR3 is 16 residues. The CDR3 DNA is TGTGCCAGCAGTTCCGGACTAGCGGGAGCTTCGCATGAGCAGTTCTTC. It encodes CASSSGLAGASHEQFF.

V is TRBV27 and J is TRBJ2-2, with TRBD2 as a possible D gene (5 bases). This CDR3 region has 16 residues. The V gene's germline CDR1 is MNHEY and CDR2 SMNVEV (reference sequence). Trimming shortened V by 5 bases and J by 1 base, and 14 bases separated the two germline ends. CDR3 DNA sequence: TGTGCCAGCAGTGATTGGGATGCGGGGAACACCGGGGAGCTGTTTTTT. The encoded protein is CASSDWDAGNTGELFF.

The chain couples TRBV3-1 (or the pseudogene TRBV3-2) to TRBJ2-2; the D call may be TRBD1 or TRBD2 (5 bases each). Germline V gene data show CDR1 as LGHDT and CDR2 as YNNKEL (reference sequence). Between the trimmed V and J ends, which lost 4 bases and 2 bases, there was a span of 20 bases. The CDR3 consists of 18 residues. This CDR3 is CASSRSSGAGFNTGELFF. CDR3 sequence (DNA): TGTGCCAGCAGCCGCAGCTCTGGGGCGGGCTTCAACACCGGGGAGCTGTTTTTT.

The V call is TRBV19, the J call TRBJ1-2; TRBD1 matches at 9 bases. Trimming at V came to 5 bases and at J to 6 bases, leaving 10 bases not matched to a gene. This CDR3 is built from 15 residues. Per the germline V gene, CDR1 is LNHDA and CDR2 is SQIVND (reference sequence). The CDR3 here is CASSSPGQGRHGYTF. In DNA, the CDR3 is TGTGCCAGTAGTTCCCCGGGACAGGGTCGCCATGGCTACACCTTC.

The chain combines TRBV6-5 with TRBJ1-6; D is perhaps TRBD1 (6 bases). CDR1 and CDR2 (germline): MNHEY, SVGAGI. The CDR3 sequence is 15 residues long. Trimming took 4 bases from V and 6 from J, leaving 13 bases between them. The CDR3 reads CASSFIRGVNSPLHF. The CDR3 DNA reads TGTGCCAGCAGTTTTATCAGGGGCGTTAATTCACCCCTCCACTTT.

The chain links TRBV27 to TRBJ2-7; D uncertain. The V and J ends lost 4 bases and 0 bases respectively, with 7 bases between them. Germline V CDR1 and CDR2: MNHEY, SMNVEV (reference sequence). The CDR3 has 13 residues. The CDR3 sequence is CASSSQPSYEQYF. CDR3 nucleotide sequence: TGTGCCAGCAGTTCTCAACCCTCCTACGAGCAGTACTTC.

The chain carries TRBV7-3 and TRBJ1-6, with unresolved D. Germline V CDR1 and CDR2: SGHTA, FQGTGA. The CDR3 contains 13 residues. Between the trimmed V and J ends, which lost 5 bases and 6 bases, there was a span of 8 bases. The CDR3 sequence is CASSLQPNSPLHF. The CDR3 bases are TGTGCCAGCAGCCTCCAGCCTAATTCACCCCTCCACTTT.

The chain joins TRBV19 to TRBJ2-5; TRBD2 aligns across 12 bases. The CDR3 runs to 18 residues. Trimming cost V 5 bases and J 9 bases; bases outside gene matches: 19. Per germline, CDR1 LNHDA and CDR2 SQIVND (reference sequence). CDR3 in amino acids: CASSLSSGGAAGLLSQYF. CDR3 coding DNA: TGTGCCAGTAGTTTATCTAGCGGGGGGGCGGCCGGGCTCCTCTCCCAGTACTTC. Full variable domain (rest looked up from reference TRBV19 and TRBJ2-5): DGGITQSPKYLFRKEGQNVTLSCEQNLNHDAMYWYRQDPGQGLRLIYYSQIVNDFQKGDIAEGYSVSREKKESFPLTVTSAQKNPTAFYLCASSLSSGGAAGLLSQYFGPGTRLLVL.

The table lists this clone with a count of one. V is TRBV5-1 and J is TRBJ2-1, with TRBD2 identical over 9 bases. Germline CDR1 reads SGHRS; CDR2 reads YFSETQ. This CDR3 comprises 16 residues. With V trimmed by 1 base and J by 4 bases, 6 bases remained unmatched. The CDR3 coding sequence is TGCGCCAGCAGCTTGCAGGCTAGCGGGGCGTACAATGAGCAGTTCTTC. This encodes CASSLQASGAYNEQFF.

The gene calls are TRBV2 and TRBJ1-5; no definite D call. Trimming took 2 bases from V and 2 from J, leaving 7 bases between them. The CDR3 runs 14 residues. CDR1 is SNHLY, CDR2 FYNNEI, per germline. CDR3 bases: TGTGCCAGCAGTGAAACAGATCGCAATCAGCCCCAGCATTTT. This encodes CASSETDRNQPQHF.

The chain links TRBV5-1 to TRBJ2-1; 11 nucleotides agree with TRBD2. Germline trimming cut 3 bases from V and 7 bases from J; bases unmatched to any gene: 3. The CDR3 is made up of 14 amino acids. The germline gives CDR1 SGHRS, CDR2 YFSETQ. DNA for the CDR3: TGCGCCAGCAGCTCCCGACTAGCGGGGAATGAGCAGTTCTTC. Its translation is CASSSRLAGNEQFF.

V usage is TRBV5-1 and J usage is TRBJ1-3; the match to TRBD1 covers 7 bases. CDR3 length equals 14 residues. Germline CDR1 and CDR2: SGHRS and YFSETQ. V trimming: 4 bases; J trimming: 2 bases; junction bases outside the gene matches: 3. The CDR3 bases are TGCGCCAGCAGCCGCGACAGGGCTGGAAACACCATATATTTT. Translating it yields CASSRDRAGNTIYF.

This chain uses TRBV10-3 with TRBJ1-1, with D perhaps matching TRBD1 (6 bases). CDR3 length equals 14 residues. CDR1 and CDR2 (germline): ENHRY, SYGVKD. V shed 4 bases and J shed 0 bases, with 9 bases lying between them. The CDR3 sequence is CAISAGVVNTEAFF. The CDR3 nucleotides are TGTGCCATCAGTGCAGGGGTGGTGAACACTGAAGCTTTCTTT.

This clone was counted only a few times. This chain links TRBV2 with TRBJ1-2; TRBD1 aligns across 7 bases. The CDR3 spans 15 residues. CDR1 and CDR2 from the germline V gene are SNHLY and FYNNEI. V was pared by 7 bases and J by 4 bases, with 12 bases of the junction left unmatched. The CDR3 DNA reads as TGTGCCAGCACCGACCCGGACAGGCCGTTCTATGGCTACACCTTC. This gives the protein CASTDPDRPFYGYTF. Based on the CDR3 plus reference TRBV2 and TRBJ1-2, the full variable domain is EPEVTQTPSHQVTQMGQEVILRCVPISNHLYFYWYRQILGQKVEFLVSFYNNEISEKSEIFDDQFSVERPDGSNFTLKIRSTKLEDSAMYFCASTDPDRPFYGYTFGSGTRLTVV.

In its sample, this clone was seen once. The rearrangement links TRBV7-2 to TRBJ2-3; 8 nucleotides match TRBD2. V was clipped by 10 bases and J by 0 bases; unmatched bases: 9. Germline CDR1 and CDR2: SGHTA and FQGNSA. The CDR3 length is 15 residues. CDR3 in amino acids: CATSTSGSSTDTQYF. The CDR3 DNA reads as TGTGCCACCTCAACTAGCGGATCTAGCACAGATACGCAGTATTTT.

This clone has only one observation. J is TRBJ1-1 and V is TRBV4-3; D perhaps matches TRBD1 (6 bases). This CDR3 has 15 amino acids. The V gene's germline CDR1 is LGHNA and CDR2 YSLEER. Trimming shortened V by 1 base and J by 11 bases, and 20 bases separated the two germline ends. The CDR3 spells CASSQAGALTLGAFF. CDR3 DNA: TGCGCCAGCAGCCAAGCAGGGGCCCTAACCCTTGGGGCTTTCTTT.